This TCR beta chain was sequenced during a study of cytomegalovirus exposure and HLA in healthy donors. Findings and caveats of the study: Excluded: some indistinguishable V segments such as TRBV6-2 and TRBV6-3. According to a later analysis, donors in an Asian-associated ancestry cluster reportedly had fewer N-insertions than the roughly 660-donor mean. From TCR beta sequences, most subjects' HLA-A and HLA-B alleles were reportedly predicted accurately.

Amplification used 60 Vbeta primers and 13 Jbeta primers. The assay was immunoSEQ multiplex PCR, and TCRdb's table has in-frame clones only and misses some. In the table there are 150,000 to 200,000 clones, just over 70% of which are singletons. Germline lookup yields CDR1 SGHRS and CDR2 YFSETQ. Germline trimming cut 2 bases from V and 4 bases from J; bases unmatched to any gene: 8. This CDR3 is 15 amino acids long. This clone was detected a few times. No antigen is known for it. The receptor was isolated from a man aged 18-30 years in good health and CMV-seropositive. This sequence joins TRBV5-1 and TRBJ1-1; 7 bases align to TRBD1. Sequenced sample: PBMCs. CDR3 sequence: CASSFLGQKVTEAFF. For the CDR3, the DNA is TGCGCCAGCAGCTTTTTGGGACAGAAAGTCACTGAAGCTTTCTTT.